One sample yielded the 30 T cell receptor beta chains listed below, sequenced in a study of blood T cell repertoires in COVID-19 (TCRdb year 2020). Receptor amplification or capture employed the immunoSEQ multiplex PCR assay. In TCRdb, the immuneACCESS table is reduced to in-frame sequences with V and J assigned. These tables do not hold every clone; where another copy was compared, an unresolved V gene accounts for under half, and the others remain unexplained. The sample table lists some 97,000 clones, 90% of them with a count of one. The top ten clonotypes cover 5% to 6.5% of the sample. Sequenced sample: peripheral blood. The receptors here all came from a man aged 45-65 years with acute or convalescent COVID-19.

V and J are TRBV6-5 and TRBJ1-4; D is ambiguous. This CDR3 has 13 amino acids. The V end lost 2 bases, the J end lost 8 bases, and 9 bases lay between the germline ends. The germline V gene has CDR1 MNHEY and CDR2 SVGAGI. The CDR3, as DNA: TGTGCCAGCAGTTACGAAGGGAGGGAAAAACTGTTTTTT. This encodes CASSYEGREKLFF.

The chain employs TRBV7-6 and TRBJ2-1; 11 bases match TRBD1. Trimming took 4 bases from V and 5 from J; bases not matched to a gene: 13. From germline, CDR1 is SGHVS and CDR2 FNYEAQ. The CDR3 totals 18 residues. DNA for the CDR3: TGTGCCAGCAGCTCCACGGACAGGGGGCGCGGGAAGAACAATGAGCAGTTCTTC. It encodes CASSSTDRGRGKNNEQFF.

The chain has TRBV24-1 and TRBJ2-3; D gene ambiguous. CDR1 and CDR2 from the germline V gene are KGHDR and SFDVKD. Trimming removed 3 bases at V and 0 bases at J, with 9 bases between. This CDR3 is built from 15 residues. CDR3 bases: TGTGCCACCAGTGATGTAACGAGAAGCACAGATACGCAGTATTTT. Amino acids: CATSDVTRSTDTQYF.

V usage is TRBV5-1 and J usage is TRBJ2-3; D is perhaps TRBD2 (6 bases). The CDR3 extends over 15 amino acids. V shed 2 bases and J shed 0 bases, with 10 bases lying between them. Germline V gene sequence: CDR1 SGHRS, CDR2 YFSETQ. DNA of the CDR3: TGCGCCAGCAGCTTTAGCGGTACTAGCACAGATACGCAGTATTTT. Translation: CASSFSGTSTDTQYF.

V is TRBV24-1 and J is TRBJ2-3, with 10 bases that match TRBD1. V shed 3 bases, J shed 8 bases, and the junction held 13 bases outside the gene matches. CDR1 and CDR2 from the germline V gene are KGHDR and SFDVKD. This CDR3 region has 17 residues. The CDR3 region has the DNA TGTGCCACCAGTGATACCGGGACAGGGGCGGGGGTCGGTACGCAGTATTTT. Translating gives CATSDTGTGAGVGTQYF.

V and J are TRBV18 and TRBJ2-7, with TRBD1 identical over 9 bases. Germline values: CDR1 KGHSH, CDR2 LQKENI. V lost 2 bases to trimming and J lost 2 bases; unmatched junction nucleotides: 7. The CDR3 is made up of 16 amino acids. CDR3 protein: CASSPTGTGMAYEQYF. CDR3 nucleotide sequence: TGTGCCAGCTCACCAACCGGGACAGGGATGGCCTACGAGCAGTACTTC.

This clone was counted between two and nine times. The rearrangement links TRBV5-1 to TRBJ2-7; D possibly corresponds to TRBD1 (6 bases). CDR3 length: 18 amino acids. Germline V lookup: CDR1 SGHRS, CDR2 YFSETQ. V gave up 0 bases and J gave up 3 bases, with 22 bases separating them. The CDR3 region is CASSLGIMAQGQNYEQYF. The DNA for the CDR3 is TGCGCCAGCAGCTTGGGTATTATGGCACAGGGACAAAACTACGAGCAGTACTTC.

The rearrangement uses TRBV13 and TRBJ1-2; 11 nucleotides match TRBD1. The germline CDR1 and CDR2 sequences are PRHDT and FYEKMQ (reference sequence). The CDR3 length is 18 residues. J lost 0 bases, V lost 1 base, and 7 bases had no gene match. CDR3 in DNA: TGTGCCAGCAGCTTAGTTATCGGGACAGGGGGAGCTAACTATGGCTACACCTTC. It is translated as CASSLVIGTGGANYGYTF.

About this clone: This specimen includes other DNA sequences encoding the same CDR3. This chain links TRBV2 with TRBJ2-7; D call uncertain. Per germline, CDR1 SNHLY and CDR2 FYNNEI. With 8 bases removed from V and 2 bases from J, the gap between germline ends came to 10 bases. The CDR3 has 12 residues. CDR3 amino acids: CASSAGTYEQYF. The CDR3 DNA is TGTGCCAGCTCCGCCGGTACCTACGAGCAGTACTTC.

This sequence joins TRBV12-3 or TRBV12-4 and TRBJ2-7, with D uncertain. The V end was cut by 1 base, the J end by 0 bases, with 4 bases between. CDR3 length: 13 amino acids. The CDR3 is CASSLDSSYEQYF. CDR3 in DNA: TGTGCCAGCAGTTTAGACTCCTCCTACGAGCAGTACTTC.

CDR3 bases: TGTGCCAGCAGCTTACGGACAGCAAACACTGAAGCTTTCTTT. Translated, it gives CASSLRTANTEAFF. The chain joins TRBV7-2 to TRBJ1-1; possible D gene TRBD1, 6 bases. The CDR3 totals 14 residues. V was shortened by 2 bases and J by 2 bases, with 9 bases between the two germline ends. Looked up from germline, CDR1 is SGHTA and CDR2 is FQGNSA. The full variable domain, its missing parts supplied by reference TRBV7-2 and TRBJ1-1, is GAGVSQSPSNKVTEKGKDVELRCDPISGHTALYWYRQSLGQGLEFLIYFQGNSAPDKSGLPSDRFSAERTGGSVSTLTIQRTQQEDSAVYLCASSLRTANTEAFFGQGTRLTVV.

This chain connects TRBV3-1 (or the pseudogene TRBV3-2) to TRBJ1-1, with 7 bases lining up with TRBD1. The CDR3 loop spans 16 amino acids. Germline V CDR1 and CDR2: LGHDT, YNNKEL (reference sequence). V lost 3 bases and J lost 1; bases outside the gene matches: 8. DNA for the CDR3: TGTGCCAGCAGCCAGAAGATCGGACAGGAGAACACTGAAGCTTTCTTT. It is translated as CASSQKIGQENTEAFF.

The chain has TRBV6-1 and TRBJ2-7; no reliable D call. The CDR3 has 11 residues. Germline lookup yields CDR1 MNHNS and CDR2 SASEGT. Trimming removed 3 bases at V and 9 bases at J, with 9 bases between. The CDR3 spells CASSDPPSQYF. The CDR3 bases are TGTGCCAGCAGTGACCCCCCCTCGCAGTACTTC.

The chain links TRBV19 to TRBJ1-2; 7 nucleotides match TRBD1. This CDR3 has 13 residues. CDR1 is LNHDA and CDR2 is SQIVND in the germline V gene (reference sequence). J was trimmed by 5 bases and V by 7 bases; bases with no gene match: 7. CDR3 bases: TGTGCCAGTACCTCGGACAGGTTATATGGCTACACCTTC. Residues: CASTSDRLYGYTF.

The rearrangement uses TRBV5-1 and TRBJ2-5; 10 bases agree with TRBD1. The germline V gene has CDR1 SGHRS and CDR2 YFSETQ. Losses at the gene ends were 5 bases for V and 5 bases for J; bases not matched to a gene: 9. There are 15 residues in the CDR3. In DNA, the CDR3 is TGCGCCAGCAGTTTAGGGACAGGGGATTGGGAGACCCAGTACTTC. Translation: CASSLGTGDWETQYF.

V is TRBV20-1 and J is TRBJ1-4; D gene unclear. The germline CDR1 and CDR2 sequences are DFQATT and SNEGSKA (reference sequence). The CDR3 length is 11 residues. The V end lost 3 bases, the J end lost 5 bases, and 4 bases lay between the germline ends. The DNA for the CDR3 is TGCAGTGCTAGCTCCAATGAAAAACTGTTTTTT. Translation: CSASSNEKLFF.

J is TRBJ2-5 and V is TRBV12-5, with no clear D. Germline V CDR1 and CDR2: LGHNT, FRNRAP. The CDR3 is 12 residues long. V was cut by 5 bases and J by 5 bases, with 9 bases left in between. The CDR3 sequence: CASGLNAETQYF. The CDR3 DNA reads TGTGCTAGTGGTCTGAATGCGGAGACCCAGTACTTC.

The chain is built from TRBV4-1 and TRBJ1-1, with D unresolved. The CDR3 runs to 16 residues. The germline gives CDR1 MGHRA, CDR2 YSYEKL. V lost 1 base, J lost 1 base, and 13 bases lay in between. The CDR3 sequence: CASSQVQGVGNTEAFF. The CDR3 DNA follows: TGCGCCAGCAGCCAAGTACAAGGAGTAGGGAACACTGAAGCTTTCTTT.

The CDR3 here is CATLSVSTDTQYF. DNA for the CDR3: TGTGCCACCCTCTCTGTTAGCACAGATACGCAGTATTTT. The genes are TRBV28 and TRBJ2-3; D gene ambiguous. Per germline, CDR1 MDHEN and CDR2 SYDVKM. This CDR3 is built from 13 residues. V shed 10 bases and J shed 0 bases, with 11 bases lying between them.

The CDR3 DNA is TGTGCCAGCAGCGCGGGGGCGAACTATGGCTACACCTTC. Protein sequence: CASSAGANYGYTF. The V call is TRBV11-3, the J call TRBJ1-2, with TRBD1 as a possible D gene (6 bases). This CDR3 is built from 13 residues. CDR1 is SGHNT, CDR2 YENEEA, per germline. V was cut by 5 bases and J by 2 bases, with 9 bases left in between.

The chain links TRBV24-1 to TRBJ2-5; 7 bases fit TRBD1. Germline CDR1 reads KGHDR; CDR2 reads SFDVKD. The CDR3 runs to 14 residues. V lost 5 bases and J lost 2; bases outside the gene matches: 4. CDR3 residues: CATSVGTEQETQYF. The CDR3 DNA follows: TGTGCCACCAGTGTCGGGACAGAGCAAGAGACCCAGTACTTC.

The V gene is TRBV3-1 (or the pseudogene TRBV3-2), the J gene TRBJ2-5; TRBD2 matches 8 bases. There are 17 residues in the CDR3. The V gene end was trimmed by 1 base and the J gene end by 3 bases; junction bases not matched to a gene: 10. Germline V gene lookup returns CDR1 LGHDT and CDR2 YNNKEL (reference sequence). CDR3 in DNA: TGTGCCAGCAGCCAAGCCGCACAGCGGGAGAGGGAAGAGACCCAGTACTTC. Residues: CASSQAAQREREETQYF.

V is TRBV21-1 and J is TRBJ2-5; the table names TRBD1, a call not compared with the DNA. TRBV21-1 represents a pseudogene. The CDR3 loop spans 16 amino acids. CDR3 sequence (DNA): TGTGCCAGCAGCAAGCCCCCGGTGGGGCTGCAAGAGACCCAGTACTTC. This encodes CASSKPPVGLQETQYF.

This clone was seen more than once but under ten times. The rearrangement joins TRBV21-1 to TRBJ1-1. TRBV21-1 is assigned pseudogene status. CDR3 length: 14 amino acids. CDR3 sequence: CASSKGGMRTEAFF. As DNA, the CDR3 is TGTGCCAGCAGCAAAGGCGGGATGCGGACTGAAGCTTTCTTT.

DNA for the CDR3: TGTGCCAGCTCACCCAGGGGCTCCTATAATTCACCCCTCCACTTT. This codes for CASSPRGSYNSPLHF. The V gene is TRBV18, the J gene TRBJ1-6, with a weak D call TRBD1 (6 bases). The CDR3 spans 15 residues. The V and J ends lost 3 bases and 0 bases respectively, with 6 bases between them. The germline gives CDR1 KGHSH, CDR2 LQKENI.

This chain connects TRBV3-1 (or the pseudogene TRBV3-2) to TRBJ2-3; D gene uncertain. CDR3 length: 16 residues. V gave up 1 base and J gave up 1 base, with 12 bases separating them. Germline lookup yields CDR1 LGHDT and CDR2 YNNKEL (reference sequence). As DNA, the CDR3 is TGTGCCAGCAGCCAAGCCGAGTTTAGAGGCACAGATACGCAGTATTTT. Translated, it gives CASSQAEFRGTDTQYF.

The chain couples TRBV14 to TRBJ2-3, with 8 bases aligning to TRBD2. Germline-derived CDR1 and CDR2 are SGHDN and FVKESK. J was trimmed by 10 bases and V by 3 bases; bases with no gene match: 6. This CDR3 is built from 13 residues. The CDR3 region has the DNA TGTGCCAGCAGCCAGGTGATAGCGGGACCGCAGTATTTT. Amino acids: CASSQVIAGPQYF.

The chain uses TRBV7-9 and TRBJ2-7; TRBD1 matches 8 bases. The CDR3 is made up of 13 amino acids. Germline V gene sequence: CDR1 SEHNR, CDR2 FQNEAQ (reference sequence). The trim removed 4 bases at V and 5 bases at J, leaving 4 bases unmatched. CDR3 nucleotides: TGTGCCAGCAGCTCCAGACAGGGGAACGAGCAGTACTTC. Encoded protein: CASSSRQGNEQYF.

A few counts support this clone. The CDR3 protein is CASRGTASSYGYTF. DNA of the CDR3: TGTGCCAGCAGGGGGACAGCTTCTAGTTATGGCTACACCTTC. The chain uses TRBV2 and TRBJ1-2; 7 nucleotides line up with TRBD1. CDR1 is SNHLY and CDR2 is FYNNEI in the germline V gene. There are 14 residues in the CDR3. V dropped 6 bases and J dropped 5; count of bases not matched to a gene: 9.

The chain links TRBV30 to TRBJ2-1, with a possible D match to TRBD2 (7 bases). There are 13 residues in the CDR3. Per germline, CDR1 GTSNPN and CDR2 SVGIG (reference sequence). V was pared by 3 bases and J by 6 bases, with 12 bases between. The CDR3 bases are TGTGCCTGGAGGGGAGGGGGGGTCAATGAGCAGTTCTTC. It yields the protein CAWRGGGVNEQFF.